This entry describes one T cell receptor (beta chain). No antigen is known for it. This sample stems from a study of T cells in Graves' hyperthyroidism and ophthalmopathy. The study's findings and limits: A median around 6.4 months before onset, the model predicted ophthalmopathy.

The V gene's germline CDR1 is SQVTM and CDR2 ANQGSEA. With 6 bases removed from V and 2 bases from J, the gap between germline ends came to 19 bases. This CDR3 region has 15 residues. Amplified TCR beta CDR3 regions came from RNA transcripts. HTBI primers were the set used in a first-round RT-PCR of the TCR CDR3. One entry per CDR3 protein, called by TCRdb with MiXCR from the multiplex PCR reads. The profile covers about 510,000 distinct CDR3 sequences, with approximately 15% appearing a single time and roughly 14% taken by the ten largest. Hyperthyroidism had been newly diagnosed in patients aged 18 to 65, and its duration was under 2 months. Uncontrolled infection, other autoimmune disease, pregnancy and lactation each barred patients from inclusion. Based on clinical symptoms, serum thyroxine and TRAb, thyroid ultrasound and orbital computed tomography, diagnoses were reached.

The sequence was obtained from a woman in her 40s with Graves' hyperthyroidism. Input material: blood. The chain couples TRBV29-1 to TRBJ1-2, with D unresolved. The CDR3 region has the DNA TGCAGCGTGCTCCAAATCGGCGGCGGGAACTATGGCTACACCTTC. Translated: CSVLQIGGGNYGYTF. Looking up the rest from reference TRBV29-1 and TRBJ1-2 gives the full variable domain: SAVISQKPSRDICQRGTSLTIQCQVDSQVTMMFWYRQQPGQSLTLIATANQGSEATYESGFVIDKFPISRPNLTFSTLTVSNMSPEDSSIYLCSVLQIGGGNYGYTFGSGTRLTVV.